The sample holds many counts of the clone carrying this TCR beta chain. Its matching antigen is unknown. Germline values: CDR1 SNHLY, CDR2 FYNNEI. The CDR3 has 15 amino acids. The trim removed 11 bases at V and 7 bases at J, leaving 11 bases unmatched. The data are from a study of regulatory T cells in long-lasting Graves disease. Points from the study as a whole: Authors noted too few samples as a limitation. TRBV28, TRBJ1-2 and TRBJ2-5 were favored in persistent disease.

Construction of the TCR beta libraries employed iRepertoire HTBI primers in conjunction with Arm-PCR of CDR3 regions. Original data processing: Across the samples, identification revealed roughly 56 TRBV and 13 to 15 TRBJ segments. In TCRdb, the multiplex PCR reads were re-called with MiXCR into one record per CDR3 protein. The V and J calls shown here were made by TCRdb, not taken from the authors' results. Of about 430,000 distinct CDR3 sequences in the sample, under 25% were seen once. Time point indicated: persistent/refractory GD, antithyroid drugs over 5 years with positive TRAb. Making the TCR library involved RNA that had been extracted from PBMCs.

The rearrangement uses TRBV2 and TRBJ1-6; 10 bases are shared with TRBD1. The sequence was obtained from a female donor with Graves disease. The specimen was peripheral blood mononuclear cells (PBMCs), collected when the disease was refractory, from a patient treated with antithyroid drugs. The CDR3 DNA sequence: TGTGCCCTCGCCCATGGGACAGGGGAGAATTCACCCCTCCACTTT. The encoded protein is CALAHGTGENSPLHF.